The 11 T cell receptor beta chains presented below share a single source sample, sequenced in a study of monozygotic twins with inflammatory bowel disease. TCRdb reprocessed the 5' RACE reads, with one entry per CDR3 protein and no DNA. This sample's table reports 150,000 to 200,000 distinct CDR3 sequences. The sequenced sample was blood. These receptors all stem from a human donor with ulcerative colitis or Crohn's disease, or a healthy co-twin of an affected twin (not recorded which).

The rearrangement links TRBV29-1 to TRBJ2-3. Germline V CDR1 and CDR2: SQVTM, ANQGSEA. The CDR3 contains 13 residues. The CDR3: CSVLYLGTDTQYF.

Here the CDR3 reads CASIAGSYYGYTF. The V call is TRBV6-1, the J call TRBJ1-2. The CDR3 covers 13 residues. Per the germline V gene, CDR1 is MNHNS and CDR2 is SASEGT.

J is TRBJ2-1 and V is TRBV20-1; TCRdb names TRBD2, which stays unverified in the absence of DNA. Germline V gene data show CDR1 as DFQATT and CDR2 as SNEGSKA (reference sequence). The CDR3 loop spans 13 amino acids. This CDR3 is CSASPRLDGEQFF.

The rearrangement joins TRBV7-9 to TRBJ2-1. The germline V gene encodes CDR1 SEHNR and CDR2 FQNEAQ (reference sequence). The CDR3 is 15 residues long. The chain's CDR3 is CASSPSGWSYNEQFF. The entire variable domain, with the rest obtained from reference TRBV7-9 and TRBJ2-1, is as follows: DTGVSQNPRHKITKRGQNVTFRCDPISEHNRLYWYRQTLGQGPEFLTYFQNEAQLEKSRLLSDRFSAERPKGSFSTLEIQRTEQGDSAMYLCASSPSGWSYNEQFFGPGTRLTVL.

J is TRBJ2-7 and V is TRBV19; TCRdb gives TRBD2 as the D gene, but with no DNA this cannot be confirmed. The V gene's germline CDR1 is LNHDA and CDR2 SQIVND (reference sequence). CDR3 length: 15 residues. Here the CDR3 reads CASSGLAGNSYEQYF.

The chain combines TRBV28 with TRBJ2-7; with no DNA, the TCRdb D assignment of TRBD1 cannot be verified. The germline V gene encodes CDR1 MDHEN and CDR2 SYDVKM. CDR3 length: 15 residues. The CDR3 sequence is CASSSGGYSDYEQYF. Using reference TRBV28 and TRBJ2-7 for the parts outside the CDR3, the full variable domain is DVKVTQSSRYLVKRTGEKVFLECVQDMDHENMFWYRQDPGLGLRLIYFSYDVKMKEKGDIPEGYSVSREKKERFSLILESASTNQTSMYLCASSSGGYSDYEQYFGPGTRLTVT.

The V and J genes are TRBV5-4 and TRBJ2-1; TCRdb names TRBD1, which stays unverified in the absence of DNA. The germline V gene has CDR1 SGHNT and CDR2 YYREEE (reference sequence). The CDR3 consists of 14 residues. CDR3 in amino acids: CASSSRDHYNEQFF.

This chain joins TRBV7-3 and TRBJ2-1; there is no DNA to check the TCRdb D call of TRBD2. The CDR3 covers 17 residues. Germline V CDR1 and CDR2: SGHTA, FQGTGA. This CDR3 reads CASSLQAGTSSYNEQFF. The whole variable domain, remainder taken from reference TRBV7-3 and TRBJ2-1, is GAGVSQTPSNKVTEKGKYVELRCDPISGHTALYWYRQSLGQGPEFLIYFQGTGAADDSGLPNDRFFAVRPEGSVSTLKIQRTERGDSAVYLCASSLQAGTSSYNEQFFGPGTRLTVL.

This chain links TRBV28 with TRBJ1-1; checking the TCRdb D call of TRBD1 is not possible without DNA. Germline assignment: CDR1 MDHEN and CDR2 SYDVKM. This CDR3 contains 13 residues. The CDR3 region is CASSSRGVTEAFF.

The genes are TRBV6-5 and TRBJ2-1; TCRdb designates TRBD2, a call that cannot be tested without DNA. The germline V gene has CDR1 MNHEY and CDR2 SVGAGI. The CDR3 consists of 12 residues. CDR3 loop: CASRRASGSQFF.

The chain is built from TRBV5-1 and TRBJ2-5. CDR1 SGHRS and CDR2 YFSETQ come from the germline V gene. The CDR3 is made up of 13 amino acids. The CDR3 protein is CASSSDGEETQYF.